A single sample gave rise to the 17 T cell receptor beta chains below, sequenced in a study of patients and donors after allogeneic stem cell transplantation. TCRdb independently ran MiXCR on the RT-PCR reads; one entry per CDR3 protein. The sample has about a million distinct CDR3 sequences, under 20% seen once. The specimen sequenced was blood, either unsorted or a sorted T cell fraction (not recorded which). Receptor source: a human donor who was either an allogeneic HSCT recipient or a stem cell or donor lymphocyte infusion donor (not recorded which). It is not recorded whose cells these are; they may come from a transplant donor.

This clonotype showed up just a few times. The rearrangement links TRBV6-5 to TRBJ1-2, with 7 bases that match TRBD1. The CDR3 sequence is 17 residues long. CDR1 MNHEY and CDR2 SVGAGI come from the germline V gene. The V segment lost 2 bases and the J segment 1 base; nucleotides outside the gene matches: 10. The CDR3, as DNA: TGTGCCAGCAGTTACCTAGTCGGAGGGGGCATTAACTATGGCTACACCTTC. Residues: CASSYLVGGGINYGYTF.

Only a few counts were recorded for this clonotype. This sequence joins TRBV7-9 and TRBJ1-1, with D unresolved. The germline gives CDR1 SEHNR, CDR2 FQNEAQ (reference sequence). V lost 4 bases, J lost 5 bases, and 14 bases lay in between. The CDR3 length is 14 residues. This CDR3 reads CASSSTGWGTEAFF. The CDR3 nucleotides read TGTGCCAGCAGCTCCACGGGGTGGGGTACTGAAGCTTTCTTT.

This chain uses TRBV5-1 with TRBJ1-2; 8 bases are shared with TRBD1. The germline V gene encodes CDR1 SGHRS and CDR2 YFSETQ. The CDR3 runs to 14 residues. Trimming cost V 4 bases and J 7 bases; bases outside gene matches: 9. The CDR3 coding sequence is TGCGCCAGCAGCGACGGGCAGGGGGCGCTTGGCTACACCTTC. Translated, it gives CASSDGQGALGYTF.

This clonotype was found a few times. The chain's CDR3 is CASSFQGQPQHF. The CDR3 DNA reads TGTGCCAGCAGTTTCCAGGGTCAGCCCCAGCATTTT. The chain employs TRBV28 and TRBJ1-5; D is possibly TRBD1 (5 bases). V was shortened by 3 bases and J by 6 bases, with 6 bases between the two germline ends. The CDR3 sequence is 12 residues long. Germline loops: CDR1 MDHEN, CDR2 SYDVKM.

The genes are TRBV3-1 and TRBJ1-2; 7 nucleotides line up with TRBD1. Germline CDR1 is LGHDT and CDR2 is YNNKEL (reference sequence). The CDR3 runs 15 residues. Trimming at V came to 5 bases and at J to 4 bases, leaving 10 bases not matched to a gene. The CDR3 DNA follows: TGTGCCAGCAGCTTCAGGACAGGAACCTCCTATGGCTACACCTTC. Its translation: CASSFRTGTSYGYTF.

This clonotype was seen a few times. The V and J genes are TRBV9 and TRBJ1-2; perhaps TRBD1 as D (6 bases). Germline CDR1 is SGDLS and CDR2 is YYNGEE. The length of the CDR3 is 16 residues. V was shortened by 0 bases and J by 1 base, with 13 bases between the two germline ends. CDR3 amino acids: CASSVGGAVFNYGYTF. The CDR3 coding sequence is TGTGCCAGCAGCGTAGGGGGGGCCGTCTTTAACTATGGCTACACCTTC. Full variable domain (missing parts from reference TRBV9 and TRBJ1-2): DSGVTQTPKHLITATGQRVTLRCSPRSGDLSVYWYQQSLDQGLQFLIQYYNGEERAKGNILERFSAQQFPDLHSELNLSSLELGDSALYFCASSVGGAVFNYGYTFGSGTRLTVV.

The chain couples TRBV15 to TRBJ2-1; perhaps TRBD2 as D (6 bases). Germline CDR1 reads LNHNV; CDR2 reads YYDKDF (reference sequence). V shed 3 bases and J shed 8 bases, with 17 bases lying between them. The CDR3 length is 15 residues. The CDR3 here is CATSRRLEVLHEQFF. The CDR3 DNA reads as TGTGCCACCAGCAGGAGACTAGAAGTTCTTCATGAGCAGTTCTTC.

V and J are TRBV15 and TRBJ2-7, with 10 bases identical to TRBD1. The CDR3 is made up of 17 amino acids. V gave up 0 bases and J gave up 3 bases; unmatched junction bases: 8. Looked up from germline, CDR1 is LNHNV and CDR2 is YYDKDF (reference sequence). CDR3 coding DNA: TGTGCCACCAGCAGAGAGGTGGTGACAGGGGGCTTCTACGAGCAGTACTTC. Its translation: CATSREVVTGGFYEQYF.

The CDR3 loop reads CASSMESRFNEQFF. The CDR3 region has the DNA TGTGCCAGTAGTATGGAGAGCAGGTTCAATGAGCAGTTCTTC. The chain has TRBV19 and TRBJ2-1, with D unclear. V lost 3 bases to trimming and J lost 6 bases, with 12 bases between them. The CDR3 spans 14 residues. From germline, CDR1 is LNHDA and CDR2 SQIVND (reference sequence).

This clonotype was counted only a few times. The rearrangement joins TRBV11-2 to TRBJ2-1; TRBD1 matches at 8 bases. This CDR3 has 15 residues. Germline assignment: CDR1 SGHAT and CDR2 FQNNGV. The V gene end was trimmed by 7 bases and the J gene end by 6 bases; junction bases not matched to a gene: 11. CDR3 DNA sequence: TGTGCCAGCATCCTCCTTACTGGGACAGGCAATGAGCAGTTCTTC. Its translation: CASILLTGTGNEQFF.

In this sample, this clonotype turned up a few times. V gene TRBV29-1 combines with J gene TRBJ1-1, with 7 bases fitting TRBD1. Germline assignment: CDR1 SQVTM and CDR2 ANQGSEA. Trimming removed 1 base from V and 0 bases from J; junction bases left unmatched: 5. This CDR3 comprises 15 residues. The CDR3 spells CSVEAGTVVNTEAFF. In nucleotides, the CDR3 is TGCAGCGTTGAAGCCGGGACAGTTGTGAACACTGAAGCTTTCTTT.

The chain combines TRBV4-3 with TRBJ2-2; 8 bases line up with TRBD1. The trim removed 3 bases at V and 6 bases at J, leaving 6 bases unmatched. Per the germline V gene, CDR1 is LGHNA and CDR2 is YSLEER. The CDR3 is 15 amino acids. The CDR3 protein is CASSQGQAPAGELFF. CDR3 DNA: TGCGCCAGCAGCCAGGGACAGGCCCCCGCCGGGGAGCTGTTTTTT.

A few counts support this clonotype. This sequence joins TRBV5-5 and TRBJ1-5; 7 bases are shared with TRBD1. Germline CDR1 reads SGHKS; CDR2 reads YYEKEE (reference sequence). Unmatched junction bases numbered 8, after V lost 3 bases and J lost 5 bases. CDR3 size: 15 residues. As DNA, the CDR3 is TGTGCCAGCAGCTCGGGACAGAGCGAGTATCAGCCCCAGCATTTT. Encoded protein: CASSSGQSEYQPQHF. Complete variable domain (other parts from reference TRBV5-5 and TRBJ1-5): DAGVTQSPTHLIKTRGQQVTLRCSPISGHKSVSWYQQVLGQGPQFIFQYYEKEERGRGNFPDRFSARQFPNYSSELNVNALLLGDSALYLCASSSGQSEYQPQHFGDGTRLSIL.

The gene calls are TRBV29-1 and TRBJ1-1; 7 positions agree with TRBD1. Germline trimming cut 3 bases from V and 1 base from J; bases unmatched to any gene: 5. Germline V CDR1 and CDR2: SQVTM, ANQGSEA. The CDR3 sequence is 14 residues long. The CDR3 is CSVDRTGTNTEAFF. CDR3 sequence (DNA): TGCAGCGTTGATCGGACAGGAACGAACACTGAAGCTTTCTTT.

This clonotype turned up a few times. V usage is TRBV12-3 or TRBV12-4 and J usage is TRBJ2-3; tentative D call: TRBD1 (6 bases). CDR3 length equals 13 residues. V was cut by 6 bases and J by 9 bases, with 16 bases left in between. CDR3 bases: TGTGCCAGCAGGTCTACAGGGTCCGGAACGCAGTATTTT. It yields the protein CASRSTGSGTQYF.

This clonotype has just a few counts. The chain uses TRBV4-1 and TRBJ2-1; 12 nucleotides agree with TRBD2. Per the germline V gene, CDR1 is MGHRA and CDR2 is YSYEKL. Unmatched junction bases numbered 0, after V lost 4 bases and J lost 14 bases. The CDR3 length is 11 residues. The CDR3 sequence is CASSPSGGEFF. The CDR3 coding sequence is TGCGCCAGCAGCCCTAGCGGGGGGGAGTTCTTC.

The genes are TRBV20-1 and TRBJ2-6, with D possibly TRBD1 on 5 matching bases. CDR3 size: 14 residues. Germline V gene sequence: CDR1 DFQATT, CDR2 SNEGSKA (reference sequence). The V gene lost 4 bases and the J gene lost 5 bases, with 12 bases spanning the gap. The CDR3 coding sequence is TGCAGTGCTACTGACAGCCTAAGGGCCAACGTCCTGACTTTC. Translation gives CSATDSLRANVLTF.